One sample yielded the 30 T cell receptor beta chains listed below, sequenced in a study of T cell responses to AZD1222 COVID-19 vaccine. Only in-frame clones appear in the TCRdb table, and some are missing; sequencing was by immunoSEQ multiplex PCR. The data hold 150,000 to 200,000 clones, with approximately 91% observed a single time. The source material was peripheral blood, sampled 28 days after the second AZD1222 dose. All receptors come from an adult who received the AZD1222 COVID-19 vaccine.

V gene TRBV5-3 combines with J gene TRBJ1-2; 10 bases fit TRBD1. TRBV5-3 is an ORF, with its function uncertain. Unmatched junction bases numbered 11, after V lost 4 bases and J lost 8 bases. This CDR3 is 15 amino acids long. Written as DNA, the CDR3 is TGTGCCAGAAGCGGGTTCCCGGGACAGGGGTACGGCTACACCTTC. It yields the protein CARSGFPGQGYGYTF.

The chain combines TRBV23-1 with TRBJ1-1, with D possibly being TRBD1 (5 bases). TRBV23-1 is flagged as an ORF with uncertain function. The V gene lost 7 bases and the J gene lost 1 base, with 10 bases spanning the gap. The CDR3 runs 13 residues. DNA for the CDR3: TGCGCCAGCACCCAAGGGGAGAACACTGAAGCTTTCTTT. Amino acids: CASTQGENTEAFF.

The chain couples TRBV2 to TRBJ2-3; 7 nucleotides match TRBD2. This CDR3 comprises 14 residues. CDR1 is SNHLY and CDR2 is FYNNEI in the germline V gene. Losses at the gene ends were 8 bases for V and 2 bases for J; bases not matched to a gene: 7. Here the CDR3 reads CASCRTRNTDTQYF. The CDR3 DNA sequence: TGTGCCAGCTGCCGGACTAGGAACACAGATACGCAGTATTTT.

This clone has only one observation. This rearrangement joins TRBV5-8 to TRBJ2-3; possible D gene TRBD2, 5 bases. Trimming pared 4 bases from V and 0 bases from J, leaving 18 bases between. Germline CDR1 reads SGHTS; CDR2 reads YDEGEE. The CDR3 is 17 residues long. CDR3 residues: CASSRPGRTSSTDTQYF. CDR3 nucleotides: TGTGCCAGCAGCCGCCCGGGCCGGACTTCTAGCACAGATACGCAGTATTTT.

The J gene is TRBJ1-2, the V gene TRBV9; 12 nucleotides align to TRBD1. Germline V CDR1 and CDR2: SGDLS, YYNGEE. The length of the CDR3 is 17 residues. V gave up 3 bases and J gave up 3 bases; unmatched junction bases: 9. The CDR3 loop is CASSDRDRGLIDYGYTF. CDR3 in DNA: TGTGCCAGCAGCGACCGGGACAGGGGGCTTATAGACTATGGCTACACCTTC. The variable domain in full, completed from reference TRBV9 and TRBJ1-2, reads DSGVTQTPKHLITATGQRVTLRCSPRSGDLSVYWYQQSLDQGLQFLIQYYNGEERAKGNILERFSAQQFPDLHSELNLSSLELGDSALYFCASSDRDRGLIDYGYTFGSGTRLTVV.

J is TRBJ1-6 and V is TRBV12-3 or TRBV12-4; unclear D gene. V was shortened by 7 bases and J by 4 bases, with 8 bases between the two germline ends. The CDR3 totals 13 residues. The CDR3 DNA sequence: TGTGCCAGCATGCAGGCTTATAATTCACCCCTCCACTTT. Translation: CASMQAYNSPLHF.

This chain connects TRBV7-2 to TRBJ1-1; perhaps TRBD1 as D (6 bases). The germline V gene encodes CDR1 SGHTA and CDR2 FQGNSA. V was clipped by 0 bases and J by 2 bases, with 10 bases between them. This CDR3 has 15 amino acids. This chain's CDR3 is CASSLALGGNTEAFF. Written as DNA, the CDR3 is TGTGCCAGCAGCTTAGCGTTAGGGGGAAACACTGAAGCTTTCTTT.

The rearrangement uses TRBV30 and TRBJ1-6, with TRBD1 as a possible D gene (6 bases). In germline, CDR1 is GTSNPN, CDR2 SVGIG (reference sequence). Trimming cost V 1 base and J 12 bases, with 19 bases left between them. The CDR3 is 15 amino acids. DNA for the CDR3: TGTGCCTGGAGTGGGGTCTCGGGGGCGACTCAACCCCTCCACTTT. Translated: CAWSGVSGATQPLHF.

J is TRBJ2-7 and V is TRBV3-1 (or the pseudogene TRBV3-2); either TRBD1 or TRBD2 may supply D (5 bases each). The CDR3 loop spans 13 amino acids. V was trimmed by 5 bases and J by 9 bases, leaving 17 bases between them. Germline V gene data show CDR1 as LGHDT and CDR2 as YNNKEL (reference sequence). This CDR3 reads CASSYGTTSAQYF. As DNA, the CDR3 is TGTGCCAGCAGCTACGGGACCACATCCGCGCAGTACTTC.

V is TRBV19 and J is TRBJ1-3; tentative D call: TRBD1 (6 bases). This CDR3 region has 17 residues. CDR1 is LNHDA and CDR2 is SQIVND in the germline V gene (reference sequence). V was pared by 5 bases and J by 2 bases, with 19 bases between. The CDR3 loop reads CASSRGGQLIPGNTIYF. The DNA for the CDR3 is TGTGCCAGTAGTCGGGGGGGCCAGCTGATCCCTGGAAACACCATATATTTT.

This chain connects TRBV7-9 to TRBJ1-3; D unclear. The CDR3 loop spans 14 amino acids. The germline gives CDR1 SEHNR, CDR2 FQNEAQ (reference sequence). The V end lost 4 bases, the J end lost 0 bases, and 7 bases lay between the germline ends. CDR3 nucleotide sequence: TGTGCCAGCAGCTCAATTCACTCTGGAAACACCATATATTTT. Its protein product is CASSSIHSGNTIYF.

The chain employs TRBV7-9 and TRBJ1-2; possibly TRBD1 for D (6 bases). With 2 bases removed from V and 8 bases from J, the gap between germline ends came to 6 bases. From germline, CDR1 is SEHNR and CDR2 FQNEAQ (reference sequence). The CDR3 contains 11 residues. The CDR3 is CASSLQGGYTF. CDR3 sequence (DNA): TGTGCCAGCAGCTTACAGGGGGGCTACACCTTC. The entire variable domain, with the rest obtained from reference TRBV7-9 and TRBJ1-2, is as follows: DTGVSQNPRHKITKRGQNVTFRCDPISEHNRLYWYRQTLGQGPEFLTYFQNEAQLEKSRLLSDRFSAERPKGSFSTLEIQRTEQGDSAMYLCASSLQGGYTFGSGTRLTVV.

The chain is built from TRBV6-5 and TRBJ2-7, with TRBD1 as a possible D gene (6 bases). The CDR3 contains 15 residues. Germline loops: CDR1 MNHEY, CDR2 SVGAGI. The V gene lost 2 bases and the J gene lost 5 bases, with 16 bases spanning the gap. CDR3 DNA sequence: TGTGCCAGCAGTTACCCGGGACAAGGACGAGACGAGCAGTACTTC. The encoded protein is CASSYPGQGRDEQYF.

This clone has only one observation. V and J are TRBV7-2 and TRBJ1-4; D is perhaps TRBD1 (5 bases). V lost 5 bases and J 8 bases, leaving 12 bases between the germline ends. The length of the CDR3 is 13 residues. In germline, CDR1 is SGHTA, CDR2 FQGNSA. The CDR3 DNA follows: TGTGCCAGCAGCCCAAACTGGGGGGAAAAACTGTTTTTT. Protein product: CASSPNWGEKLFF.

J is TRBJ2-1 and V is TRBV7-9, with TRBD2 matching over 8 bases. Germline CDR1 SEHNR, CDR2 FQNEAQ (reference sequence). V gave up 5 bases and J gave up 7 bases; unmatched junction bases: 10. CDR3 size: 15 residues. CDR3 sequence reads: CASSPRGGRENEQFF. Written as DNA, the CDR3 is TGTGCCAGCAGCCCTCGGGGGGGGCGTGAGAATGAGCAGTTCTTC.

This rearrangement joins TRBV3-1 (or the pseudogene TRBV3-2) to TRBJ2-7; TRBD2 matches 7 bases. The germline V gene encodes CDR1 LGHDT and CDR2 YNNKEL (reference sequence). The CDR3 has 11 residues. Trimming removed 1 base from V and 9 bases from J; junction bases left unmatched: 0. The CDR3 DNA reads TGTGCCAGCAGCCAAGCGGGGGGGCAGTACTTC. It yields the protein CASSQAGGQYF.

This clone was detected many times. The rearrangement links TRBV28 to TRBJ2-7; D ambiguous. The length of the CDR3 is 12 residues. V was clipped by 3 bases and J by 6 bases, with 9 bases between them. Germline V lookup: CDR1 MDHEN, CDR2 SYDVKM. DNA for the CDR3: TGTGCCAGCAGTTTCAAAGCGCTCGAGCAGTACTTC. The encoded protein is CASSFKALEQYF.

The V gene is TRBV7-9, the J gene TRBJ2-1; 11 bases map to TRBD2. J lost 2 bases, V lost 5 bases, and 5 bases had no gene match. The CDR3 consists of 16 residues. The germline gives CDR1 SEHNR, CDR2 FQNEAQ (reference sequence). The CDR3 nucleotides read TGTGCCAGCAGCAGCTTTAGCGGGGGGGCCTACAATGAGCAGTTCTTC. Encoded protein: CASSSFSGGAYNEQFF.

The CDR3 sequence: CASSGGQGETQYF. In DNA form, the CDR3 reads TGTGCCAGCAGTGGGGGTCAGGGGGAGACCCAGTACTTC. V gene TRBV6-4 combines with J gene TRBJ2-5; D is possibly TRBD1 (6 bases). Trimming left V 4 bases short and J 5 bases short, with 11 bases between. This CDR3 has 13 amino acids. Germline CDR1 and CDR2: MRHNA and SNTAGT.

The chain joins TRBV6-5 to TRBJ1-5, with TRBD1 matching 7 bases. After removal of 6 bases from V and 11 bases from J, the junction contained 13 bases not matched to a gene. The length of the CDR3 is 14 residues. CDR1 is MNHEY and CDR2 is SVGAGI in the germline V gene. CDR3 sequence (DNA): TGTGCCAGCAGCCCAACAGGGCGCAGGGGGGCCCAGCATTTT. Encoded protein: CASSPTGRRGAQHF.

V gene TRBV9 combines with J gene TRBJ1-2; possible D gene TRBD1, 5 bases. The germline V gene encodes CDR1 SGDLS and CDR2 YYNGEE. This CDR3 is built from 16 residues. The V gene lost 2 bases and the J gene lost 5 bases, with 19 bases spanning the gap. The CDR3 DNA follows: TGTGCCAGCAGCGTCCCTAATCCGTCAGGGCAATATGGCTACACCTTC. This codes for CASSVPNPSGQYGYTF. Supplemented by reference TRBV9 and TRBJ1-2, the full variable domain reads DSGVTQTPKHLITATGQRVTLRCSPRSGDLSVYWYQQSLDQGLQFLIQYYNGEERAKGNILERFSAQQFPDLHSELNLSSLELGDSALYFCASSVPNPSGQYGYTFGSGTRLTVV.

Here the CDR3 DNA reads TGTGCCAGCAGCTTAGGGGGCTGGCGGGGGGGCGGTCCAGATACGCAGTATTTT. Encoded protein: CASSLGGWRGGGPDTQYF. The rearrangement joins TRBV11-2 to TRBJ2-3; the match to TRBD2 covers 9 bases. V trimming: 1 base; J trimming: 4 bases; junction bases outside the gene matches: 12. Germline CDR1 and CDR2: SGHAT and FQNNGV. The CDR3 spans 18 residues.

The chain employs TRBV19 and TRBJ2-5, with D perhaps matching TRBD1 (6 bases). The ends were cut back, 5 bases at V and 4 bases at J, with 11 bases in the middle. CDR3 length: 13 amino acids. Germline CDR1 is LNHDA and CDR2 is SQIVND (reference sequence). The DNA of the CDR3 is TGTGCCAGTAGTCAGGGGAATTTAGAGACCCAGTACTTC. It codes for CASSQGNLETQYF. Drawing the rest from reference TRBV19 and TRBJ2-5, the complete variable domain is DGGITQSPKYLFRKEGQNVTLSCEQNLNHDAMYWYRQDPGQGLRLIYYSQIVNDFQKGDIAEGYSVSREKKESFPLTVTSAQKNPTAFYLCASSQGNLETQYFGPGTRLLVL.

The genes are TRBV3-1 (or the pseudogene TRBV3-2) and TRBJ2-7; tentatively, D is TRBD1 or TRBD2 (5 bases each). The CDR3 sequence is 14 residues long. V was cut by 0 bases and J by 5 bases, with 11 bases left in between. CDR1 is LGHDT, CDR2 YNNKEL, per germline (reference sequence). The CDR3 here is CASSQDPRDHEQYF. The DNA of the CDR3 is TGTGCCAGCAGCCAAGATCCCCGGGACCACGAGCAGTACTTC.

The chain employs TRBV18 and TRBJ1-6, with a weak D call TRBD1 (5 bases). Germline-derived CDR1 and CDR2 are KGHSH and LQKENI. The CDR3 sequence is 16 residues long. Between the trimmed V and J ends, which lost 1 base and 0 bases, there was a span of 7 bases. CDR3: CASSPRQSSYNSPLHF. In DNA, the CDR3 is TGTGCCAGCTCACCACGACAGAGCTCCTATAATTCACCCCTCCACTTT.

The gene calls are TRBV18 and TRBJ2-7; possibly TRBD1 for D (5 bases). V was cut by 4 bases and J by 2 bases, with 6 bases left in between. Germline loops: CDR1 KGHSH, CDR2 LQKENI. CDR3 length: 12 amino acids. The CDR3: CASSRTTYEQYF. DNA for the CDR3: TGTGCCAGCTCACGGACAACCTACGAGCAGTACTTC.

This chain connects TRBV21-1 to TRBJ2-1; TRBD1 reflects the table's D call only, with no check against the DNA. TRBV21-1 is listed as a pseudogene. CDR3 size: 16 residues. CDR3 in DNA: TGTGCCAGCAGCCGGGGGGACAGGGTCTCCTACAATGAGCAGTTCTTC. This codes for CASSRGDRVSYNEQFF.

The CDR3 DNA sequence: TGTGCCAGCAGTCGGGGGCTAGCGGGAGTAGAAGAGACCCAGTACTTC. Translation: CASSRGLAGVEETQYF. V and J are TRBV2 and TRBJ2-5; 10 positions agree with TRBD2. Germline CDR1 is SNHLY and CDR2 is FYNNEI. V dropped 5 bases and J dropped 3; count of bases not matched to a gene: 9. The CDR3 runs to 16 residues.

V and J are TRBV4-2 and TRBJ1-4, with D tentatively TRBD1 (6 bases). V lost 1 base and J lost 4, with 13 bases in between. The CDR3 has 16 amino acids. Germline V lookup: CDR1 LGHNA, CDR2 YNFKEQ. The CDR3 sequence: CASSQVGAGVNEKLFF. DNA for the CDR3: TGTGCCAGCAGCCAAGTCGGGGCAGGGGTTAATGAAAAACTGTTTTTT.

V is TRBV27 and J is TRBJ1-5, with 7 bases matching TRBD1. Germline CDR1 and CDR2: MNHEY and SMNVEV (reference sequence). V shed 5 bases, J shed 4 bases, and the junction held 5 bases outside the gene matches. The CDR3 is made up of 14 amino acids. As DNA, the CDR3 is TGTGCCAGCAGTCGGAGACAGGGTAATCAGCCCCAGCATTTT. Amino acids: CASSRRQGNQPQHF.